The clone carrying this T cell receptor (beta chain) was counted at least ten times. No antigen is known for it. Germline V gene sequence: CDR1 SQVTM, CDR2 ANQGSEA. The V end was cut by 4 bases, the J end by 9 bases, with 7 bases between. The CDR3 has 10 amino acids. Individual cDNA molecules were tagged with unique molecular identifiers. TCRdb re-analysed the 5' RACE reads in MiXCR, keeping a single row per CDR3 protein. The sample carries over 50,000 distinct CDR3 sequences, 10% to 12% recorded once. The sample comes from a study of early T cells in non-severe SARS-CoV-2 infection. In the study overall: Sequencing of unsorted whole blood was done on bulk RNA, leaving chains unpaired. Study observations and caveats: VDJdb-based annotation leaned toward anti-spike CD8 responses and missed private and CD4 specificities.

This receptor was taken from an adult who was a healthcare worker with PCR-confirmed SARS-CoV-2 infection or an uninfected control (not recorded which). The chain uses TRBV29-1 and TRBJ2-1; D is ambiguous. What was sequenced was whole blood. The CDR3 sequence is CSVVPGEQFF. CDR3 nucleotides: TGCAGCGTTGTTCCGGGTGAGCAGTTCTTC.